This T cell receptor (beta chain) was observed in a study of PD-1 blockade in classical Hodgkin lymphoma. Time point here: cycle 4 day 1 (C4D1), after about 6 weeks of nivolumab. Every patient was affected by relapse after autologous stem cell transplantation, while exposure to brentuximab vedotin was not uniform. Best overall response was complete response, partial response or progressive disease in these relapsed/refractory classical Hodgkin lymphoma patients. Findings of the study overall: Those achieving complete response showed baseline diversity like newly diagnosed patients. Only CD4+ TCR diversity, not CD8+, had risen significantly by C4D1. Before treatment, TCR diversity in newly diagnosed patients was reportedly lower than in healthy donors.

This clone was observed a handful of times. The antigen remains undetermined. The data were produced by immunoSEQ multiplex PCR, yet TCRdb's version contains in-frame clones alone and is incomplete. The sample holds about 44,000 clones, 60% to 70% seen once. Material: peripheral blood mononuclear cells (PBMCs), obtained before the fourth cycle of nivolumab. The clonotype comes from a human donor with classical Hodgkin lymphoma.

This CDR3 is CASSLMRSPLHF. The DNA for the CDR3 is TGTGCCAGCAGCTTAATGAGGTCACCCCTCCACTTT. The chain joins TRBV5-6 to TRBJ1-6; D not resolved. The length of the CDR3 is 12 residues. V was trimmed by 2 bases and J by 10 bases, leaving 7 bases between them. The germline V gene has CDR1 SGHDT and CDR2 YYEEEE.